These 20 T cell receptor beta chains were sequenced from one sample in a study of shared clonotypes between healthy human individuals. This table comes from immunoSEQ multiplex PCR, and its TCRdb copy is limited to in-frame clones, with some not included. The data hold millions of clones, with about 95% observed a single time. What was sequenced was naive CD4+ T cells sorted from blood. The subset was: CD45RA+ positively selected. The receptors derive from a man aged 18 to 35 in good health.

The rearrangement links TRBV23-1 to TRBJ1-2; tentatively, D is TRBD1 (5 bases). TRBV23-1 carries the ORF label, with uncertain function. The CDR3 sequence is 17 residues long. V lost 6 bases to trimming and J lost 4 bases, with 24 bases between them. DNA for the CDR3: TGCGCCAGCAGCCCCCCGGGACGGGCCTTGATGGGCTATGGCTACACCTTC. It encodes CASSPPGRALMGYGYTF.

The CDR3 region has the DNA TGCGCCAGCAGTAGGGGGACCGGCTCCTACAATGAGCAGTTCTTC. Encoded protein: CASSRGTGSYNEQFF. The chain uses TRBV10-1 and TRBJ2-1; weak D call: TRBD1 (6 bases). Between the trimmed V and J ends, which lost 5 bases and 0 bases, there was a span of 11 bases. CDR3 length equals 15 residues. The V gene's germline CDR1 is WNHNN and CDR2 SYGVQD (reference sequence).

The rearrangement links TRBV11-2 to TRBJ2-5; D possibly corresponds to TRBD1 (6 bases). V lost 7 bases, J lost 5 bases, and 20 bases lay in between. The CDR3 is 15 residues long. Germline CDR1 and CDR2: SGHAT and FQNNGV. This chain's CDR3 is CASTLTPTGGETQYF. CDR3 sequence (DNA): TGTGCCAGCACCCTGACTCCGACAGGCGGGGAGACCCAGTACTTC.

CDR3 bases: TGTGCCAGCAGGGGGACAGGGGCCGGCAAAAACATTCAGTACTTC. Residues: CASRGTGAGKNIQYF. The chain has TRBV6-1 and TRBJ2-4, with 10 bases lining up with TRBD1. The V and J ends lost 6 bases and 3 bases, in that order; junction bases with no gene match: 5. CDR3 length: 15 amino acids. Germline CDR1 reads MNHNS; CDR2 reads SASEGT.

The gene calls are TRBV7-9 and TRBJ1-2; the D is unclear. Germline lookup yields CDR1 SEHNR and CDR2 FQNEAQ (reference sequence). Trimming shortened V by 6 bases and J by 5 bases, and 13 bases separated the two germline ends. The CDR3 is 13 residues long. This CDR3 is CASSTSGPYGYTF. The CDR3 DNA sequence: TGTGCCAGCAGTACCTCCGGCCCTTATGGCTACACCTTC.

J is TRBJ2-2 and V is TRBV19; TRBD2 matches at 10 bases. The V gene's germline CDR1 is LNHDA and CDR2 SQIVND (reference sequence). J gave up 17 bases and V 3 bases, and 12 bases lay outside the gene matches. This CDR3 has 14 amino acids. CDR3 sequence (DNA): TGTGCCAGTAGTATGCCATTCGGGACTAGCGCCGCCTTTTTT. Protein product: CASSMPFGTSAAFF.

The chain employs TRBV5-1 and TRBJ1-4, with D perhaps matching TRBD1 (5 bases). Germline loops: CDR1 SGHRS, CDR2 YFSETQ. The germline V and J ends were trimmed by 4 bases and 4 bases, with 14 bases remaining between them. This CDR3 region has 15 residues. The CDR3 here is CASSPRDGFNEKLFF. For the CDR3, the DNA is TGCGCCAGCAGCCCCCGGGACGGATTTAATGAAAAACTGTTTTTT.

With regard to this clone: The same CDR3 arises from other DNA sequences in this sample as well. The V and J genes are TRBV5-1 and TRBJ2-7; D is uncertain. CDR3 length equals 14 residues. The V end was cut by 2 bases, the J end by 3 bases, with 12 bases between. The germline CDR1 and CDR2 sequences are SGHRS and YFSETQ. The CDR3 spells CASSLAGPGYEQYF. CDR3 nucleotides: TGCGCCAGCAGCTTAGCAGGACCCGGCTACGAGCAGTACTTC. The variable domain in full, completed from reference TRBV5-1 and TRBJ2-7, reads KAGVTQTPRYLIKTRGQQVTLSCSPISGHRSVSWYQQTPGQGLQFLFEYFSETQRNKGNFPGRFSGRQFSNSRSEMNVSTLELGDSALYLCASSLAGPGYEQYFGPGTRLTVT.

This clone was found once. The rearrangement uses TRBV5-4 and TRBJ2-7, with D possibly called TRBD1 or TRBD2 (5 bases each). The CDR3 runs 14 residues. The V gene's germline CDR1 is SGHNT and CDR2 YYREEE (reference sequence). Trimming removed 4 bases at V and 2 bases at J, with 13 bases between. The CDR3 DNA reads as TGTGCCAGCAGCGCCCCCGGGACCCCCTACGAGCAGTACTTC. Translating gives CASSAPGTPYEQYF.

This clone has more than one count but fewer than ten. The sample carries other DNA sequences with the same CDR3. The rearrangement uses TRBV6-5 and TRBJ1-2; 10 bases line up with TRBD1. This CDR3 spans 15 amino acids. Per germline, CDR1 MNHEY and CDR2 SVGAGI. J was trimmed by 2 bases and V by 2 bases; bases with no gene match: 2. The CDR3 reads CASSYRDRGNYGYTF. CDR3 DNA sequence: TGTGCCAGCAGTTACCGGGACAGGGGAAACTATGGCTACACCTTC.

This chain links TRBV7-9 with TRBJ2-6; D unclear. Germline CDR1 and CDR2: SEHNR and FQNEAQ (reference sequence). V was cut by 5 bases and J by 4 bases, with 12 bases left in between. The CDR3 covers 15 residues. The CDR3 nucleotides read TGTGCCAGCAGCCCCGGAAGGTTGGGGGCCAACGTCCTGACTTTC. As protein: CASSPGRLGANVLTF.

This clone was detected only once. The same CDR3 is also encoded by other DNA sequences in this sample. The V and J genes are TRBV5-1 and TRBJ1-4, with a weak D call TRBD1 (5 bases). The CDR3 is made up of 13 amino acids. CDR1 and CDR2 from the germline V gene are SGHRS and YFSETQ. Trimming cost V 4 bases and J 2 bases, with 6 bases left between them. The CDR3 spells CASSRGTNEKLFF. CDR3 in DNA: TGCGCCAGCAGCCGGGGGACTAATGAAAAACTGTTTTTT.

In its sample, this clone was seen once. The genes are TRBV10-3 and TRBJ2-7; D may be TRBD2 (6 bases). The CDR3 loop spans 14 amino acids. V lost 1 base and J 4 bases, leaving 11 bases between the germline ends. CDR1 is ENHRY, CDR2 SYGVKD, per germline. CDR3 residues: CAISELQGGYEQYF. The CDR3 bases are TGTGCCATCAGTGAGTTGCAGGGAGGTTACGAGCAGTACTTC.

The CDR3 is CASSPSTGNQPQHF. In nucleotides, the CDR3 is TGTGCCAGCAGCCCATCGACAGGGAACCAGCCCCAGCATTTT. The chain combines TRBV7-2 with TRBJ1-5, with 7 bases identical to TRBD1. The CDR3 consists of 14 residues. CDR1 SGHTA and CDR2 FQGNSA come from the germline V gene. Germline trimming cut 5 bases from V and 7 bases from J; bases unmatched to any gene: 8.

This clone was seen more than once but under ten times. The sample holds other DNA sequences that translate to the same CDR3. V and J are TRBV7-9 and TRBJ2-3; D is undetermined. This CDR3 comprises 12 residues. The germline V and J ends were trimmed by 5 bases and 2 bases, with 5 bases remaining between them. Germline CDR1 is SEHNR and CDR2 is FQNEAQ (reference sequence). DNA of the CDR3: TGTGCCAGCAGCCCATCCACAGATACGCAGTATTTT. Translating it yields CASSPSTDTQYF.

The V and J genes are TRBV5-1 and TRBJ1-3; D remains unclear. V was trimmed by 4 bases and J by 0 bases, leaving 8 bases between them. The CDR3 extends over 14 amino acids. Germline V CDR1 and CDR2: SGHRS, YFSETQ. CDR3 nucleotides: TGCGCCAGCAGCCCTCACAACTCTGGAAACACCATATATTTT. This translates into CASSPHNSGNTIYF.

This clone occurred once. The gene calls are TRBV27 and TRBJ1-3; no firm D call. The V end lost 8 bases, the J end lost 1 base, and 9 bases lay between the germline ends. The CDR3 runs to 13 residues. Germline V gene lookup returns CDR1 MNHEY and CDR2 SMNVEV (reference sequence). The CDR3 DNA reads TGTGCCAGCGGGTTAACGTCTGGAAACACCATATATTTT. It is translated as CASGLTSGNTIYF.

The rearrangement links TRBV13 to TRBJ1-3, with 12 nucleotides matching TRBD1. Trimming cost V 4 bases and J 1 base; bases outside gene matches: 2. Germline loops: CDR1 PRHDT, CDR2 FYEKMQ (reference sequence). This CDR3 spans 16 amino acids. The CDR3: CASSWGQGASGNTIYF. DNA for the CDR3: TGTGCCAGCAGCTGGGGACAGGGGGCGTCTGGAAACACCATATATTTT.

On this clone itself: Other DNA sequences within the sample encode an identical CDR3. The rearrangement links TRBV7-9 to TRBJ2-7; D remains ambiguous. The ends were cut back, 4 bases at V and 0 bases at J, with 13 bases in the middle. This CDR3 has 15 amino acids. Per the germline V gene, CDR1 is SEHNR and CDR2 is FQNEAQ (reference sequence). The chain's CDR3 is CASSSTKDRSYEQYF. CDR3 nucleotide sequence: TGTGCCAGCAGCTCCACTAAGGACCGCTCCTACGAGCAGTACTTC.

The chain links TRBV6-1 to TRBJ1-5; D may be TRBD1 (6 bases). CDR1 MNHNS and CDR2 SASEGT come from the germline V gene. CDR3 length equals 13 residues. The V end was cut by 1 base, the J end by 9 bases, with 10 bases between. The CDR3 spells CASSEGGARPQHF. DNA of the CDR3: TGTGCCAGCAGTGAAGGGGGGGCTAGGCCCCAGCATTTT.